Detailed here is one T cell receptor (beta chain). The antigen remains undetermined. V gave up 0 bases and J gave up 5 bases, with 11 bases separating them. The CDR3 length is 15 residues. Germline loops: CDR1 DFQATT, CDR2 SNEGSKA (reference sequence). The data are from a study of identical twins. TCRdb re-derived calls from the 5' RACE reads in MiXCR, one entry per CDR3 protein. The table lists 1.5 million to 2 million distinct CDR3 sequences, roughly a third of them singletons. Points from the study as a whole: Conclusions were drawn cross-sectionally by statistical analysis, without following the same donors. Less excess twin sharing appeared in beta out-of-frame sequences. Insertion counts were lower in abundant cord blood beta clonotypes, a trend that memory repertoires did not show.

Sequenced: cord blood. This receptor was taken from a newborn girl in good health. The V gene is TRBV20-1, the J gene TRBJ1-6; D is unresolved. This chain's CDR3 is CSARDVQADNSPLHF. CDR3 bases: TGCAGTGCTAGAGATGTCCAGGCTGATAATTCACCCCTCCACTTT.